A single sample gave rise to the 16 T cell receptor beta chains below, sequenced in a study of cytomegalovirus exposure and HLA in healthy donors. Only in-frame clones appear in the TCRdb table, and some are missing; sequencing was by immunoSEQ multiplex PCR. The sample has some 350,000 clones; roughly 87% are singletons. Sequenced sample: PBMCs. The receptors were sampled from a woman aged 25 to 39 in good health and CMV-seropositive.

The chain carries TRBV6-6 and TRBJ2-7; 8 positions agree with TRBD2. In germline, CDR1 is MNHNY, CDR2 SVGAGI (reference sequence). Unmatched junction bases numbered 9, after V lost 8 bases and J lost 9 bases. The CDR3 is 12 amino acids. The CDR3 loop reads CASRGGKMGQYF. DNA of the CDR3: TGTGCCAGCCGGGGGGGCAAGATGGGGCAGTACTTC.

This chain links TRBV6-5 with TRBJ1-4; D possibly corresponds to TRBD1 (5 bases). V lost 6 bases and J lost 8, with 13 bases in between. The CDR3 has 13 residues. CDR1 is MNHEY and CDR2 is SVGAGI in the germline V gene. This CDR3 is CASRPQEYEKLFF. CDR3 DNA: TGTGCCAGCAGGCCACAGGAGTACGAAAAACTGTTTTTT.

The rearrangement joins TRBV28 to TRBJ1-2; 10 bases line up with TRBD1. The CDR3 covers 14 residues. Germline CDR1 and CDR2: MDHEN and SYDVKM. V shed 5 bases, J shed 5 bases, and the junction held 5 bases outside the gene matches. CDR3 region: CASSGQGGVYGYTF. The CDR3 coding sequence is TGTGCCAGCAGTGGACAGGGGGGGGTTTATGGCTACACCTTC.

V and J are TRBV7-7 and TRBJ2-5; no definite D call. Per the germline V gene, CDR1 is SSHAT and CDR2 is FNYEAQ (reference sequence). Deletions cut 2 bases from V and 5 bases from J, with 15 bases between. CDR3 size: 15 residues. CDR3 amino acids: CASSLSATAAETQYF. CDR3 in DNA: TGTGCCAGCAGCTTATCGGCGACCGCCGCGGAGACCCAGTACTTC.

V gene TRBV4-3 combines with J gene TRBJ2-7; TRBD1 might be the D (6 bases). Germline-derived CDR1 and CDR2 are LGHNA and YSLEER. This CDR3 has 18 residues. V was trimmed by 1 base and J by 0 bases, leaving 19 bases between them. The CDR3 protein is CASSQGMGALGRSYEQYF. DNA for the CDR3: TGCGCCAGCAGCCAAGGGATGGGGGCGCTAGGTCGCTCCTACGAGCAGTACTTC.

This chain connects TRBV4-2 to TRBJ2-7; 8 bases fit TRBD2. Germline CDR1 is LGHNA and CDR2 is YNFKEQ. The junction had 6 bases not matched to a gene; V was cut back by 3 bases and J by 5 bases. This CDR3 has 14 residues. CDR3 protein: CASSQISGAHEQYF. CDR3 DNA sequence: TGTGCCAGCAGCCAGATTAGCGGGGCCCACGAGCAGTACTTC.

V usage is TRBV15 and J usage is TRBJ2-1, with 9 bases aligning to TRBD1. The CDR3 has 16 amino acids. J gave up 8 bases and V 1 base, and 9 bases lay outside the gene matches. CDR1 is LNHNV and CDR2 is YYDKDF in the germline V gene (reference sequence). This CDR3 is CATSRGGGQGGDEQFF. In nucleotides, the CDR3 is TGTGCCACCAGCAGAGGCGGGGGACAGGGTGGCGATGAGCAGTTCTTC.

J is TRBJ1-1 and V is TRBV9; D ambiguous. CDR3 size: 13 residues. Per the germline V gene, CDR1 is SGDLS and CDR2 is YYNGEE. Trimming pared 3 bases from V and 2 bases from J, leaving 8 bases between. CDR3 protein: CASSATDNTEAFF. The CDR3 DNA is TGTGCCAGCAGCGCCACAGATAACACTGAAGCTTTCTTT.

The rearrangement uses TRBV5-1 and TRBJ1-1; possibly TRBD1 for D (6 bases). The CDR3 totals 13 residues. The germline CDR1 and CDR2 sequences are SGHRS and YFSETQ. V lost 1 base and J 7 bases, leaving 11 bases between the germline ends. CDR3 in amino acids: CASSLSGDGEAFF. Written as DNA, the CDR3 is TGCGCCAGCAGCTTGTCAGGGGACGGTGAAGCTTTCTTT.

The CDR3 reads CASSFGLYEQYF. The CDR3 nucleotides are TGCGCCAGCAGCTTCGGACTCTACGAGCAGTACTTC. The chain joins TRBV5-1 to TRBJ2-7; D might be TRBD2 (5 bases). The CDR3 loop spans 12 amino acids. Germline V lookup: CDR1 SGHRS, CDR2 YFSETQ. V was clipped by 2 bases and J by 3 bases, with 6 bases between them.

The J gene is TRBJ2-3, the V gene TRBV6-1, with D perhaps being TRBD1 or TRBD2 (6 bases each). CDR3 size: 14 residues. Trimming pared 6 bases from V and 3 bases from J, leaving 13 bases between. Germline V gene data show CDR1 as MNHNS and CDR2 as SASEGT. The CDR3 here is CASRVGGRTDTQYF. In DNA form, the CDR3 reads TGTGCCAGCAGAGTGGGGGGCCGGACAGATACGCAGTATTTT.

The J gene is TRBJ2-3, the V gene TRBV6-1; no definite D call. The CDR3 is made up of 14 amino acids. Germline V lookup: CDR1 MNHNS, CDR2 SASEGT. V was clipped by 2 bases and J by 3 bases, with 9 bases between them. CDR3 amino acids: CASSEIGQTDTQYF. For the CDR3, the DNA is TGTGCCAGCAGTGAAATAGGTCAAACAGATACGCAGTATTTT.

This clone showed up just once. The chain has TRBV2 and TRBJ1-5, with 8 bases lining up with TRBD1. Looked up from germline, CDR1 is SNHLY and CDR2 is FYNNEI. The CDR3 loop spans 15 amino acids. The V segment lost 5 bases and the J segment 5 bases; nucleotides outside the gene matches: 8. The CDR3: CASSRGAGGHQPQHF. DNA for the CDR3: TGTGCCAGCAGTCGTGGGGCAGGGGGCCATCAGCCCCAGCATTTT.

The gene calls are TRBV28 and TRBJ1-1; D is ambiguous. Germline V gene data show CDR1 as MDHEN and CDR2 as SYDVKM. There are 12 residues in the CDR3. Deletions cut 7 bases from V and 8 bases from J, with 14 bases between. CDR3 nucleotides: TGTGCCAGCATTACCCTCGACCAAGAAGCTTTCTTT. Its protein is CASITLDQEAFF.

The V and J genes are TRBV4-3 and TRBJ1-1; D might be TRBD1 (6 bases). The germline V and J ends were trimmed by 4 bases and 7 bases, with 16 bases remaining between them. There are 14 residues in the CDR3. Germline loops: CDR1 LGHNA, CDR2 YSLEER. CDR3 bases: TGCGCCAGCAGCCTTCGAGGGGGTAATGATGAAGCTTTCTTT. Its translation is CASSLRGGNDEAFF.

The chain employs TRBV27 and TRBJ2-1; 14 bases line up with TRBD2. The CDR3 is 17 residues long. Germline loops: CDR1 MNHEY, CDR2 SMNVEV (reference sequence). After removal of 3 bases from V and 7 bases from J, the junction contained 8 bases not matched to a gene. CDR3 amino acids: CASSLGPRLAGGNEQFF. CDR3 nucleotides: TGTGCCAGCAGTTTGGGGCCTAGACTAGCGGGGGGGAATGAGCAGTTCTTC.